This TCR beta chain was captured by sequencing in a study of regulatory T cells in long-lasting Graves disease. Time point meaning: newly diagnosed GD, antithyroid drugs for less than 3 months. The TCR library used RNA extracted from PBMCs. Both iRepertoire HTBI primers and Arm-PCR of CDR3 regions were used to build the TCR beta libraries. TCRdb re-analysed the multiplex PCR reads in MiXCR, keeping a single row per CDR3 protein. The sample has about 560,000 distinct CDR3 sequences, about 16% seen once. CDR1 LGHDT and CDR2 YNNKEL come from the germline V gene (reference sequence). The CDR3 totals 16 residues. J gave up 5 bases and V 4 bases, and 10 bases lay outside the gene matches. The same specimen was also included in a second study, on T cells in Graves' hyperthyroidism and ophthalmopathy.

The receptor's source is a young man with Graves disease. The sequencing used peripheral blood mononuclear cells (PBMCs), collected at new diagnosis, from a patient treated with antithyroid drugs. The chain links TRBV3-1 to TRBJ2-3; 9 nucleotides agree with TRBD2. The CDR3 spells CASSPQASGDRDTQYF. DNA of the CDR3: TGTGCCAGCAGCCCTCAGGCTAGCGGGGATCGAGATACGCAGTATTTT.